The T cell receptor beta chain under discussion was sequenced for a study of early T cells in non-severe SARS-CoV-2 infection. Whole-study context: With bulk RNA from unsorted whole blood as input, sequencing yielded unpaired chains. Overall study findings and caveats: Matching results from VDJdb favored anti-spike CD8 responses, leaving private and CD4 specificities undetected.

TCRdb re-analysed the 5' RACE reads in MiXCR, keeping a single row per CDR3 protein. The sample has 35,000 to 40,000 distinct CDR3 sequences, about 3.9% seen once; the top ten hold more than 8%. This clonotype was detected many times. Its matching antigen is unknown. This CDR3 contains 15 residues. V shed 6 bases and J shed 4 bases, with 18 bases lying between them. Germline V gene lookup returns CDR1 SNHLY and CDR2 FYNNEI. The clonotype originates from an adult who was a healthcare worker with PCR-confirmed SARS-CoV-2 infection or an uninfected control (not recorded which). Material for sequencing was whole blood. The chain employs TRBV2 and TRBJ1-2; D is perhaps TRBD1 (6 bases). The CDR3 reads CASSGTDSPVYGYTF. The CDR3 region has the DNA TGTGCCAGCAGCGGAACGGACAGCCCCGTCTATGGCTACACCTTC. The whole variable domain, remainder taken from reference TRBV2 and TRBJ1-2, is EPEVTQTPSHQVTQMGQEVILRCVPISNHLYFYWYRQILGQKVEFLVSFYNNEISEKSEIFDDQFSVERPDGSNFTLKIRSTKLEDSAMYFCASSGTDSPVYGYTFGSGTRLTVV.